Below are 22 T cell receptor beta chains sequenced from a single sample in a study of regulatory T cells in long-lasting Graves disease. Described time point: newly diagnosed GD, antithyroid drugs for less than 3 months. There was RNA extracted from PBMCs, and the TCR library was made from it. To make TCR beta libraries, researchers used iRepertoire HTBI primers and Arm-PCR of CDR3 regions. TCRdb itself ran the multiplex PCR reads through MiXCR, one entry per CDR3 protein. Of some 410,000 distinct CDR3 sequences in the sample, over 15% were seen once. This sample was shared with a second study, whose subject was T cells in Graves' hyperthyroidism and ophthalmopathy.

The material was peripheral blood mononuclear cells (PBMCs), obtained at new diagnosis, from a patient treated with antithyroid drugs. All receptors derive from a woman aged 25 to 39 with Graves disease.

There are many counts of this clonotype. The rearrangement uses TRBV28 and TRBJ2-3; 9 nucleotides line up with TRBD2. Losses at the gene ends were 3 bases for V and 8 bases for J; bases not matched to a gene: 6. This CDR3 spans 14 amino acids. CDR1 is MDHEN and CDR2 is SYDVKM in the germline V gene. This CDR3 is CASSLVSGSGTQYF. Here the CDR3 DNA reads TGTGCCAGCAGTTTGGTTAGCGGGAGTGGTACGCAGTATTTT.

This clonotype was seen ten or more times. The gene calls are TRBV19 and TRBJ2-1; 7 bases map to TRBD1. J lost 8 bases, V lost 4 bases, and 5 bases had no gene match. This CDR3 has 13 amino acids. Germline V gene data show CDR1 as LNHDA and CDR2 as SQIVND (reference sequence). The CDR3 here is CASSKRQGYEQFF. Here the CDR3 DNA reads TGTGCCAGTAGTAAAAGACAGGGCTATGAGCAGTTCTTC.

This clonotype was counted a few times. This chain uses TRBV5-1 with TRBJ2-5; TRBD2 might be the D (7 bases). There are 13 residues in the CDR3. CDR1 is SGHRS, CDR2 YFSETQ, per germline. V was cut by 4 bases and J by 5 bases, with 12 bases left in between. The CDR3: CASSTRGGETQYF. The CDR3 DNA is TGCGCCAGCAGCACCAGGGGAGGGGAGACCCAGTACTTC.

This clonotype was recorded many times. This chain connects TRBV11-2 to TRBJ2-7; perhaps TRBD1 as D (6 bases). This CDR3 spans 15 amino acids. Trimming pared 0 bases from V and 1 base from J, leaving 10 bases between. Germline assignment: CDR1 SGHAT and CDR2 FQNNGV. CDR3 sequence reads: CASSLDQGPSYEQYF. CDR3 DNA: TGTGCCAGCAGCTTAGATCAGGGGCCATCCTACGAGCAGTACTTC.

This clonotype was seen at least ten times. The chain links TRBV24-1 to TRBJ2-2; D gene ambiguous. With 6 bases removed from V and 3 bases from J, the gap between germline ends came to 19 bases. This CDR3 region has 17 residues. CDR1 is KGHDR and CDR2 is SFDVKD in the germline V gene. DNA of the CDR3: TGTGCCACCAGTCTGAGTACCGGGTCTGGGGACACCGGGGAGCTGTTTTTT. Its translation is CATSLSTGSGDTGELFF.

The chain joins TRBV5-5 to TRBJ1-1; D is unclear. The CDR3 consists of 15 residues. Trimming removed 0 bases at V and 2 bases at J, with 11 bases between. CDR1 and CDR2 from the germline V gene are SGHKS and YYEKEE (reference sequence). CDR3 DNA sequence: TGTGCCAGCAGCTTGGCTTCCCCGATCAACACTGAAGCTTTCTTT. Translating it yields CASSLASPINTEAFF.

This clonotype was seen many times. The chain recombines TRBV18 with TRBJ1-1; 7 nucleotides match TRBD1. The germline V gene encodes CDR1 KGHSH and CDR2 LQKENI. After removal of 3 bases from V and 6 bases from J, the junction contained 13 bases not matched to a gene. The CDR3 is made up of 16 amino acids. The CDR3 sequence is CASSPSLLDRVAEAFF. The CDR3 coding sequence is TGTGCCAGCTCACCGTCCCTTTTAGACAGGGTGGCTGAAGCTTTCTTT.

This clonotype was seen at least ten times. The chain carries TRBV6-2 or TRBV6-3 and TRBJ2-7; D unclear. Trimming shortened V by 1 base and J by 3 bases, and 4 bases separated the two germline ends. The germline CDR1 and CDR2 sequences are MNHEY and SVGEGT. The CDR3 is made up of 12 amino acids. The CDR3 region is CASSYYGYEQYF. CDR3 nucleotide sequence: TGTGCCAGCAGTTACTACGGCTACGAGCAGTACTTC.

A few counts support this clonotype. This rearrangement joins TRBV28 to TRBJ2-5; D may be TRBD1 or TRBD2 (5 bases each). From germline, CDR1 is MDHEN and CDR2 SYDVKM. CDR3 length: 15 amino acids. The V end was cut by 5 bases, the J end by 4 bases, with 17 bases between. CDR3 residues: CASSATRDRGETQYF. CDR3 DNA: TGTGCCAGCAGTGCCACTCGGGACCGGGGAGAGACCCAGTACTTC.

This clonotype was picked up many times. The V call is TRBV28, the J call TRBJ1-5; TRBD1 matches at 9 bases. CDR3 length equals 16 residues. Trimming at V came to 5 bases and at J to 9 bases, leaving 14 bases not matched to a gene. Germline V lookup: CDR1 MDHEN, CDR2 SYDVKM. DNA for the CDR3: TGTGCCAGCAGTCCCTCGGACAGGGGCCTATCGTCGCCCCAGCATTTT. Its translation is CASSPSDRGLSSPQHF.

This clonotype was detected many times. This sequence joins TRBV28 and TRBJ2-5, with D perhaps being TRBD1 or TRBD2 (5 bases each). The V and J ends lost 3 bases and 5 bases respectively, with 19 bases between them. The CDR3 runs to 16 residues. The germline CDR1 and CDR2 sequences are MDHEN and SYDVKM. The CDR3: CASSFGGDARLETQYF. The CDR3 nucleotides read TGTGCCAGCAGTTTTGGTGGGGACGCACGTTTGGAGACCCAGTACTTC.

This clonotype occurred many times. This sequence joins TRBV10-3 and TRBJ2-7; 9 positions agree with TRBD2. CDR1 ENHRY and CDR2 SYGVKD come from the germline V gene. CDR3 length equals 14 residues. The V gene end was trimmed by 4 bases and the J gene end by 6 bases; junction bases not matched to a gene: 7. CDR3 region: CAISGWVAGAEQYF. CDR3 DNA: TGTGCCATCAGTGGTTGGGTAGCGGGAGCCGAGCAGTACTTC.

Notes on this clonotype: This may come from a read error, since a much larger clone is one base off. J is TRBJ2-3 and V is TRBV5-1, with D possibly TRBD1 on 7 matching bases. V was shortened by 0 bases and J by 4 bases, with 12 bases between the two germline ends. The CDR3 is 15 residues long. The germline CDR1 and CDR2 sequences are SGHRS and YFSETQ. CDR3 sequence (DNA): TGCGCCAGCAGCTTGGGCGGGACAGTCGCAGATACGCAGTATTTT. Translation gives CASSLGGTVADTQYF.

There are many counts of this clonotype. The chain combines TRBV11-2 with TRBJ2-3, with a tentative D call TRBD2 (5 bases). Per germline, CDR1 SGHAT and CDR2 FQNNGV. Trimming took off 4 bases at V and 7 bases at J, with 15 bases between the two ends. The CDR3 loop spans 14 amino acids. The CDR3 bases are TGTGCCAGCAGCTCCCCGCGCAGAGGGAATACGCAGTATTTT. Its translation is CASSSPRRGNTQYF.

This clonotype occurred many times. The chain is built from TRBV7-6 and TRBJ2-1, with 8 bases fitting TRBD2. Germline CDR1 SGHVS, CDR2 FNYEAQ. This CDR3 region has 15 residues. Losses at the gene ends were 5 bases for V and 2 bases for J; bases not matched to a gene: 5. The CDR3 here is CASSLTSGAYNEQFF. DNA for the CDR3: TGTGCCAGCAGCCTTACTAGCGGAGCCTACAATGAGCAGTTCTTC.

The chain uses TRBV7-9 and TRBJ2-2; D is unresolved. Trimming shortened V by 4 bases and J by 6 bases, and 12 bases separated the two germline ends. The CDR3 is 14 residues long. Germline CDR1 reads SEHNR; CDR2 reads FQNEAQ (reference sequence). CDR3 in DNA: TGTGCCAGCAGCTCCCTAGATTTGTCCGGGGAGCTGTTTTTT. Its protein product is CASSSLDLSGELFF.

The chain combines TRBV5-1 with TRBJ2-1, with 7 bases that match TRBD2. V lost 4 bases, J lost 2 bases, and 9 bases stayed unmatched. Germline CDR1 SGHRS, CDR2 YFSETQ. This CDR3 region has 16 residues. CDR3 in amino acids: CASSARGEGTYNEQFF. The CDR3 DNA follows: TGCGCCAGCAGCGCCCGGGGGGAGGGCACCTACAATGAGCAGTTCTTC.

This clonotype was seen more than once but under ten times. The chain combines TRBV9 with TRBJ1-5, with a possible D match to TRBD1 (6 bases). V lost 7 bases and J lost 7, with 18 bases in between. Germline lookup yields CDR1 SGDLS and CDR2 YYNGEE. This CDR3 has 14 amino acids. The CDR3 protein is CASGKGGAGQPQHF. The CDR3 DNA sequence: TGTGCCAGCGGAAAGGGGGGGGCAGGGCAGCCCCAGCATTTT.

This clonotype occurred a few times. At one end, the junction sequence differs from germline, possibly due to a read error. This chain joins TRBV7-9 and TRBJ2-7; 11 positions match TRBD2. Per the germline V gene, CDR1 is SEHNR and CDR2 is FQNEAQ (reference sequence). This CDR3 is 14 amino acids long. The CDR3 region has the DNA TGTGCCAGCGGCTTAGCGGGAGGGACCTACGAGCAGTACTTC. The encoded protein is CASGLAGGTYEQYF. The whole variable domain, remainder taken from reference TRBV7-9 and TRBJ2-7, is DTGVSQNPRHKITKRGQNVTFRCDPISEHNRLYWYRQTLGQGPEFLTYFQNEAQLEKSRLLSDRFSAERPKGSFSTLEIQRTEQGDSAMYLCASGLAGGTYEQYFGPGTRLTVT.

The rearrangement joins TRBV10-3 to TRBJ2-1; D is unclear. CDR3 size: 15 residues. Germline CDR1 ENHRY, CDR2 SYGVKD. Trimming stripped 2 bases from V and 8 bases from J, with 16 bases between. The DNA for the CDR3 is TGTGCCATCAGTGAGGGTCAAGGCCTTAAGGATGAGCAGTTCTTC. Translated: CAISEGQGLKDEQFF.

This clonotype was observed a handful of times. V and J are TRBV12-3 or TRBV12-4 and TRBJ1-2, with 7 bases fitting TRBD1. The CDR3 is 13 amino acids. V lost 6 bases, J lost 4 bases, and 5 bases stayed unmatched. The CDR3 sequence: CASSRQGLYGYTF. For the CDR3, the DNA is TGTGCCAGCAGCAGACAGGGACTCTATGGCTACACCTTC.

Written as DNA, the CDR3 is TGCGCCAGCAGCCCGAGACTAGCGGTCCCGAGGAGCTCCTACAATGAGCAGTTCTTC. It specifies CASSPRLAVPRSSYNEQFF. The chain links TRBV5-1 to TRBJ2-1; TRBD2 matches 9 bases. The J segment lost 0 bases and the V segment lost 4 bases, leaving 14 bases of the junction unmatched. Germline loops: CDR1 SGHRS, CDR2 YFSETQ. This CDR3 spans 19 amino acids.